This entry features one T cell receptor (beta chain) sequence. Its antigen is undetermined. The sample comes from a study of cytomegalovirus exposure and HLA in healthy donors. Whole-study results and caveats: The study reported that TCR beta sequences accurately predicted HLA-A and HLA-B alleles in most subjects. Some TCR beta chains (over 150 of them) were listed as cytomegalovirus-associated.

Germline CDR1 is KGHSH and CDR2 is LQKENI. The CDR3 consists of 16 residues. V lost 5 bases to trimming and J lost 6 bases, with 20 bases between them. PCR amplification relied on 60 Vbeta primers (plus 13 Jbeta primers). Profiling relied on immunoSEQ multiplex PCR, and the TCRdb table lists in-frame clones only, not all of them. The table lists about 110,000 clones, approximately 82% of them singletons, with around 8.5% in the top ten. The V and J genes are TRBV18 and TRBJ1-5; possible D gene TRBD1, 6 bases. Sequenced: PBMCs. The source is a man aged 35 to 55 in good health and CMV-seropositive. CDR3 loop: CASSSGLQGSGQPQHF. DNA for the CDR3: TGTGCCAGCTCATCAGGGTTACAGGGTTCAGGTCAGCCCCAGCATTTT.